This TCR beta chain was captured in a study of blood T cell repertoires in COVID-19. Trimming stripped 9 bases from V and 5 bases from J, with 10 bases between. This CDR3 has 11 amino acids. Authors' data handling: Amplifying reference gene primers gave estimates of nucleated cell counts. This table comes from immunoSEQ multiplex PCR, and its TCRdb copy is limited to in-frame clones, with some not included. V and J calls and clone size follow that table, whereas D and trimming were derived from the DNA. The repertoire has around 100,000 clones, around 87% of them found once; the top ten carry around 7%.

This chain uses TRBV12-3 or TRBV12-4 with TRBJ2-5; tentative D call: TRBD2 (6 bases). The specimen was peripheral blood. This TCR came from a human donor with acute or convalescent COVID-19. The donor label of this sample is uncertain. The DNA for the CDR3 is TGTGCCAGATTTGGGGGGGAGACCCAGTACTTC. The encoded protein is CARFGGETQYF.